The entry below gives a single TCR beta chain sequence along with its context. The target antigen is unknown. The entry originates in a study of PD-1 blockade in classical Hodgkin lymphoma. V was trimmed by 1 base and J by 0 bases, leaving 13 bases between them. Germline-derived CDR1 and CDR2 are SGHTA and FQGNSA. This CDR3 has 16 amino acids. Study-level points and caveats: The origin of the repertoire differences remains undefined, with disease activity or prior therapy as possible causes. The diversity seen at baseline in complete responders resembled that of newly diagnosed patients. Excluded were patients who started nivolumab under 1 year after ASCT, a group that had lower diversity.

There was relapse after autologous stem cell transplantation in every patient, and there was variation in brentuximab vedotin exposure. TCRdb keeps only in-frame clones here, not all; method: immunoSEQ multiplex PCR. The table includes tens of thousands of clones, about 88% detected once. This chain links TRBV7-2 with TRBJ2-7, with D possibly matching TRBD1 (6 bases). The material was peripheral blood mononuclear cells (PBMCs), obtained at baseline. The receptor was isolated from a human donor with classical Hodgkin lymphoma. The CDR3, as DNA: TGTGCCAGCAGCTTAGACCGGGACACCATCTCCTACGAGCAGTACTTC. Protein product: CASSLDRDTISYEQYF.